Following are 30 T cell receptor beta chains from one sample sequenced in a study of glioma-infiltrating T cells. Amplification of TCR alpha and beta CDR3 regions from RNA used iRepertoire nested multiplex PCR. TCRdb fed the multiplex PCR reads into MiXCR, producing one record per CDR3 protein. The data contain 95,000 to 150,000 distinct CDR3 sequences, about 23% of them singletons. Sample: glioma tissue, nonneoplastic brain tissue, or PBMCs (not recorded which). The receptors stem from a human donor with low-grade glioma or glioblastoma, undergoing nonglioma brain surgery, or in good health (not recorded which).

In this sample, this clonotype turned up many times. The rearrangement uses TRBV27 and TRBJ2-7; TRBD1 aligns across 8 bases. The V gene end was trimmed by 5 bases and the J gene end by 1 base; junction bases not matched to a gene: 10. Germline CDR1 is MNHEY and CDR2 is SMNVEV (reference sequence). The CDR3 spans 16 residues. The CDR3 sequence: CASSGRTGYGSYEQYF. The CDR3 DNA reads as TGTGCCAGCAGTGGACGGACAGGGTATGGGTCCTACGAGCAGTACTTC.

This clonotype came up many times. The gene calls are TRBV4-3 and TRBJ1-2; the D is unclear. Between the trimmed V and J ends, which lost 4 bases and 4 bases, there was a span of 13 bases. Germline lookup yields CDR1 LGHNA and CDR2 YSLEER. This CDR3 comprises 14 residues. In nucleotides, the CDR3 is TGCGCCAGCAGCCCCCCGGCAGTCTCCTATGGCTACACCTTC. Translation gives CASSPPAVSYGYTF.

This clonotype came up a few times. The rearrangement joins TRBV18 to TRBJ2-7; maybe TRBD2 (6 bases). Trimming pared 6 bases from V and 1 base from J, leaving 13 bases between. The germline V gene encodes CDR1 KGHSH and CDR2 LQKENI. This CDR3 region has 14 residues. DNA for the CDR3: TGTGCCAGCTCTCCTAGCGCCAATTCCTACGAGCAGTACTTC. This codes for CASSPSANSYEQYF.

The V gene is TRBV27, the J gene TRBJ1-1; 7 bases fit TRBD1. V was clipped by 6 bases and J by 3 bases; unmatched bases: 13. The CDR3 runs 16 residues. Germline CDR1 and CDR2: MNHEY and SMNVEV (reference sequence). The chain's CDR3 is CASRPTGGGAYTEAFF. CDR3 nucleotides: TGTGCCAGCAGACCCACTGGAGGGGGCGCATACACTGAAGCTTTCTTT.

Note on this clonotype: A clone one base away is much larger, so this may be a read error. This chain connects TRBV7-9 to TRBJ2-4; D ambiguous. CDR1 is SEHNR, CDR2 FQNEAQ, per germline (reference sequence). The CDR3 is 15 amino acids. The chain's CDR3 is CASRLEVLAKNIQYF. The CDR3 DNA sequence: TGTGCCAGCCGCTTAGAAGTACTAGCCAAAAACATTCAGTACTTC.

This clonotype occurred many times. V usage is TRBV12-3 or TRBV12-4 and J usage is TRBJ2-5, with 7 bases identical to TRBD2. The trim removed 5 bases at V and 1 base at J, leaving 7 bases unmatched. The CDR3 extends over 15 amino acids. The CDR3 region has the DNA TGTGCCAGCAGTCACGGCGGCGGGGGCCAAGAGACCCAGTACTTC. Encoded protein: CASSHGGGGQETQYF.

J is TRBJ2-3 and V is TRBV29-1, with D tentatively TRBD1 or TRBD2 (5 bases each). The CDR3 is 17 residues long. Germline-derived CDR1 and CDR2 are SQVTM and ANQGSEA. Trimming left V 6 bases short and J 0 bases short, with 22 bases between. The CDR3 DNA reads as TGCAGCGTAAAATCCGGGGCCGTCCTTATTAGCACAGATACGCAGTATTTT. It is translated as CSVKSGAVLISTDTQYF.

Ten or more counts support this clonotype. The V call is TRBV5-1, the J call TRBJ2-7, with a weak D call TRBD1 (5 bases). The CDR3 has 12 amino acids. The germline gives CDR1 SGHRS, CDR2 YFSETQ. The V and J ends lost 4 bases and 2 bases respectively, with 7 bases between them. CDR3 residues: CASSRGTYEQYF. The CDR3 nucleotides are TGCGCCAGCAGCAGGGGAACCTACGAGCAGTACTTC.

The chain uses TRBV5-1 and TRBJ2-7; 14 bases line up with TRBD2. Germline CDR1 SGHRS, CDR2 YFSETQ. Trimming cost V 3 bases and J 2 bases; bases outside gene matches: 7. The CDR3 is 17 amino acids. The CDR3 region is CASSSGLAGGLTYEQYF. The DNA of the CDR3 is TGCGCCAGCAGCTCAGGACTAGCGGGAGGACTAACCTACGAGCAGTACTTC.

This clonotype occurred a few times. This chain connects TRBV19 to TRBJ2-4; 9 positions agree with TRBD2. The CDR3 consists of 17 residues. Germline-derived CDR1 and CDR2 are LNHDA and SQIVND (reference sequence). The trim removed 6 bases at V and 0 bases at J, leaving 9 bases unmatched. CDR3 nucleotides: TGTGCCAGTAGGTCAGCCGGGACTAGCCTAGCCAAAAACATTCAGTACTTC. It specifies CASRSAGTSLAKNIQYF.

In regard to this clonotype: A single base separates this from a much larger clone, so it may be a read error. V gene TRBV6-9 combines with J gene TRBJ2-1, with 11 bases identical to TRBD2. The V gene end was trimmed by 4 bases and the J gene end by 5 bases; junction bases not matched to a gene: 10. This CDR3 is built from 17 residues. Germline-derived CDR1 and CDR2 are MNHGY and SVAAGI. CDR3 protein: CASSLTHRLAGNNEQFF. The CDR3 DNA sequence: TGTGCCAGCAGTTTGACCCATAGACTAGCGGGGAACAATGAGCAGTTCTTC.

This clonotype came up a few times. This chain connects TRBV6-1 to TRBJ2-5; TRBD1 aligns across 8 bases. The CDR3 runs to 15 residues. Unmatched junction bases numbered 7, after V lost 5 bases and J lost 2 bases. Germline assignment: CDR1 MNHNS and CDR2 SASEGT. CDR3: CASSRGTGLQETQYF. CDR3 sequence (DNA): TGTGCCAGCAGTCGCGGGACAGGCCTTCAAGAGACCCAGTACTTC.

Regarding this clonotype: One base away lies a much larger clone, so this may be a sequencing read error. The rearrangement uses TRBV19 and TRBJ1-5; D remains ambiguous. This CDR3 has 16 amino acids. V was cut by 1 base and J by 2 bases, with 12 bases left in between. The germline V gene encodes CDR1 LNHDA and CDR2 SQIVND (reference sequence). DNA of the CDR3: TGTGCCAGTAGTATAGTTCCTAGGGCGGGCAATCAGCCCCAGCATTTT. Translating it yields CASSIVPRAGNQPQHF.

Of note for this clonotype: Just one base apart from a much larger clone, this may be a read error. The V gene is TRBV4-2, the J gene TRBJ2-7, with D possibly being TRBD1 (5 bases). The germline V gene has CDR1 LGHNA and CDR2 YNFKEQ. CDR3 length: 15 residues. V was cut by 0 bases and J by 2 bases, with 11 bases left in between. In nucleotides, the CDR3 is TGTGCCAGCAGCCAAGATAACAGGATTGCCTACGAGCAGTACTTC. Translating gives CASSQDNRIAYEQYF.

This sequence joins TRBV29-1 and TRBJ2-1; 11 bases agree with TRBD2. V lost 7 bases, J lost 0 bases, and 20 bases stayed unmatched. The CDR3 runs to 20 residues. From germline, CDR1 is SQVTM and CDR2 ANQGSEA. CDR3 protein: CSARMLGTSGHPSSYNEQFF. DNA of the CDR3: TGCAGCGCCCGAATGCTCGGGACTAGCGGCCACCCTAGCTCCTACAATGAGCAGTTCTTC.

This clonotype was picked up many times. The chain recombines TRBV6-1 with TRBJ2-3; D may be TRBD2 (5 bases). The V end was cut by 5 bases, the J end by 0 bases, with 12 bases between. This CDR3 comprises 15 residues. Germline V gene data show CDR1 as MNHNS and CDR2 as SASEGT. CDR3 protein: CASSNSGSSTDTQYF. The CDR3 DNA sequence: TGTGCCAGCAGTAACAGCGGATCTAGCACAGATACGCAGTATTTT.

The chain recombines TRBV11-2 with TRBJ2-5; 7 bases line up with TRBD1. Trimming took 0 bases from V and 1 from J; bases not matched to a gene: 2. The germline V gene has CDR1 SGHAT and CDR2 FQNNGV. The CDR3 has 15 amino acids. CDR3 sequence: CASSLETGFQETQYF. The CDR3 nucleotides are TGTGCCAGCAGCTTAGAGACAGGGTTCCAAGAGACCCAGTACTTC.

The chain is built from TRBV19 and TRBJ1-1; D is unclear. Germline CDR1 and CDR2: LNHDA and SQIVND (reference sequence). The V end lost 0 bases, the J end lost 4 bases, and 12 bases lay between the germline ends. The CDR3 extends over 15 amino acids. CDR3 amino acids: CASSIDSLAATEAFF. CDR3 nucleotides: TGTGCCAGTAGTATAGACTCCCTCGCGGCCACTGAAGCTTTCTTT.

The chain uses TRBV29-1 and TRBJ2-5; TRBD1 matches at 7 bases. CDR1 and CDR2 (germline): SQVTM, ANQGSEA. CDR3 length: 12 amino acids. Germline trimming cut 4 bases from V and 4 bases from J; bases unmatched to any gene: 3. CDR3 region: CSVAGQRETQYF. The CDR3 DNA is TGCAGCGTTGCGGGACAGAGAGAGACCCAGTACTTC. Full variable domain (rest looked up from reference TRBV29-1 and TRBJ2-5): SAVISQKPSRDICQRGTSLTIQCQVDSQVTMMFWYRQQPGQSLTLIATANQGSEATYESGFVIDKFPISRPNLTFSTLTVSNMSPEDSSIYLCSVAGQRETQYFGPGTRLLVL.

The rearrangement joins TRBV7-9 to TRBJ2-7, with D possibly matching TRBD1 (6 bases). The length of the CDR3 is 13 residues. V lost 11 bases and J lost 2, with 16 bases in between. CDR1 is SEHNR, CDR2 FQNEAQ, per germline (reference sequence). The CDR3 coding sequence is TGTGCCGGAGTGGCGGCAGGGGCCTACGAGCAGTACTTC. Protein sequence: CAGVAAGAYEQYF.

Details on this clonotype: A much larger clone is a single base away; this may be a read error. This chain connects TRBV4-1 to TRBJ2-1; 10 bases align to TRBD1. V shed 4 bases and J 3 bases; nucleotides not matched to a gene: 3. In germline, CDR1 is MGHRA, CDR2 YSYEKL. The CDR3 is 15 amino acids. The CDR3 DNA is TGCGCCAGCAGCCTCGGGACAGGGGACTACAATGAGCAGTTCTTC. It yields the protein CASSLGTGDYNEQFF.

This clonotype was observed many times. The junction departs from the called germline gene at one end, perhaps through a read error. The gene calls are TRBV7-7 and TRBJ2-5; 8 bases line up with TRBD2. Germline V gives CDR1 SSHAT, CDR2 FNYEAQ (reference sequence). This CDR3 is 8 amino acids long. The CDR3 is CATGTRNF. The CDR3, as DNA: TGTGCCACAGGGACTAGGAACTTC.

This clonotype was found a few times. The V call is TRBV12-3 or TRBV12-4, the J call TRBJ1-2; D is uncertain. Trimming cost V 0 bases and J 1 base, with 3 bases left between them. This CDR3 comprises 13 residues. The CDR3 loop reads CASSLAFNYGYTF. In DNA, the CDR3 is TGTGCCAGCAGTTTAGCTTTTAACTATGGCTACACCTTC.

This clonotype was counted at least ten times. The V call is TRBV4-1, the J call TRBJ2-1; the D gene is possibly TRBD1 (5 bases). The length of the CDR3 is 13 residues. Germline V CDR1 and CDR2: MGHRA, YSYEKL. The V gene lost 1 base and the J gene lost 9 bases, with 10 bases spanning the gap. CDR3: CASSQVEGAEQFF. In DNA form, the CDR3 reads TGCGCCAGCAGCCAAGTCGAAGGGGCTGAGCAGTTCTTC.

This clonotype was counted ten times or more. V gene TRBV27 combines with J gene TRBJ2-7; no firm D call. The CDR3 is made up of 16 amino acids. V dropped 2 bases and J dropped 0 bases, with 14 bases sitting between them. Germline CDR1 MNHEY, CDR2 SMNVEV (reference sequence). Here the CDR3 DNA reads TGTGCCAGCAGTTTAAAGTTGGTGTCGGTCTCCTACGAGCAGTACTTC. Its protein is CASSLKLVSVSYEQYF.

The sample holds many counts of this clonotype. This chain uses TRBV6-1 with TRBJ2-3; 9 bases align to TRBD2. From germline, CDR1 is MNHNS and CDR2 SASEGT. The CDR3 spans 17 residues. Losses at the gene ends were 5 bases for V and 5 bases for J; bases not matched to a gene: 14. The DNA of the CDR3 is TGTGCCAGCAGTTTGTCCCGGTGGGCGGGAGGGGTAGATACGCAGTATTTT. This sequence encodes CASSLSRWAGGVDTQYF.

This clonotype has a count of ten or more. This chain uses TRBV6-1 with TRBJ1-5; D is unresolved. The length of the CDR3 is 13 residues. Germline V lookup: CDR1 MNHNS, CDR2 SASEGT. Trimming removed 7 bases from V and 5 bases from J, with 12 bases in between. The DNA for the CDR3 is TGTGCCAGCAATCTGGCAGCTTATCAGCCCCAGCATTTT. Its translation is CASNLAAYQPQHF.

As to this clonotype: A read error is possible here, since a much larger clone lies one base away. The chain is built from TRBV7-6 and TRBJ2-1, with a tentative D call TRBD2 (7 bases). The CDR3 covers 22 residues. Trimming stripped 1 base from V and 0 bases from J, with 28 bases between. The V gene's germline CDR1 is SGHVS and CDR2 FNYEAQ. The CDR3 nucleotides read TGTGCCAGCAGCTTAGAGGTCTCGCTGGGGGGGGCGTGCCTGGCCTCCTACAATGAGCAGTTCTTC. This codes for CASSLEVSLGGACLASYNEQFF.

A few counts support this clonotype. The rearrangement links TRBV4-2 to TRBJ1-2, with TRBD1 matching over 10 bases. V lost 1 base to trimming and J lost 4 bases; unmatched junction nucleotides: 3. Germline CDR1 LGHNA, CDR2 YNFKEQ. There are 15 residues in the CDR3. The CDR3 is CASSQGQGAIYGYTF. The CDR3 bases are TGTGCCAGCAGCCAAGGACAGGGGGCTATCTATGGCTACACCTTC.

This clonotype came up many times. The CDR3 DNA follows: TGCGCCAGCAGCCAAGACAGGGGGAAAGAAGAGACCCAGTACTTC. This sequence encodes CASSQDRGKEETQYF. V and J are TRBV4-3 and TRBJ2-5, with TRBD1 matching 7 bases. The V gene end was trimmed by 0 bases and the J gene end by 3 bases; junction bases not matched to a gene: 4. The CDR3 is made up of 15 amino acids. CDR1 and CDR2 (germline): LGHNA, YSLEER.